The entry below describes one TCR beta chain. This sample is part of a study of shared clonotypes between healthy human individuals. Replicate PCRs run on sorted subsets employed 200 ng DNA, around 27,000 T cell genomes. Profiled with immunoSEQ multiplex PCR; TCRdb holds only in-frame clones, not every one. This table holds some 87,000 clones, 60% to 75% found once. J lost 4 bases, V lost 2 bases, and 4 bases had no gene match. CDR3 length equals 14 residues. CDR1 and CDR2 (germline): SGDLS, YYNGEE. This clonotype was obtained from a man aged 25 to 40 in good health. The sequenced material came from memory CD8+ T cells sorted from blood. Regarding subset: CD45RO+ cells pooled with CCR7-negative TemRA cells. The J gene is TRBJ2-3, the V gene TRBV9; 7 bases are shared with TRBD1. CDR3 amino acids: CASSVRQGSDTQYF. CDR3 nucleotides: TGTGCCAGCAGCGTGAGACAGGGATCAGATACGCAGTATTTT.